Below are 5 T cell receptor beta chains sequenced from a single sample in a study of spatial heterogeneity in lung cancer. Broader study findings: For expanded intratumoral alpha and beta TCRs, counts tracked tumor mutation counts.

Regarding time point: sample taken at primary tumor resection. These receptors have no known antigen. TCRdb reprocessed the 5' RACE reads via MiXCR and lists one record per CDR3 protein. The repertoire holds some 8,300 distinct CDR3 sequences, with 4.5% to 6% as singletons. Material: lung tumor tissue, obtained at surgery. These receptor sequences come from a female donor with early-stage non-small cell lung cancer.

This clonotype is categorized as medium-sized. This sequence joins TRBV29-1 and TRBJ1-2, with 8 positions matching TRBD1. The germline gives CDR1 SQVTM, CDR2 ANQGSEA. This CDR3 is 12 amino acids long. The junction had 3 bases not matched to a gene; V was cut back by 5 bases and J by 4 bases. The CDR3, as DNA: TGCAGCGTTAGGACAGGGAGCTATGGCTACACCTTC. As protein: CSVRTGSYGYTF.

This clonotype is labeled medium-sized. This chain links TRBV6-6 with TRBJ1-1; D unresolved. The CDR3 sequence is 14 residues long. Per germline, CDR1 MNHNY and CDR2 SVGAGI (reference sequence). Trimming cost V 4 bases and J 0 bases, with 9 bases left between them. The CDR3 DNA reads TGTGCCAGCAGTTCGTCTGGTATGAACACTGAAGCTTTCTTT. Translated, it gives CASSSSGMNTEAFF.

This clonotype was found a few times. V usage is TRBV5-1 and J usage is TRBJ2-7; 8 positions agree with TRBD2. Germline V gives CDR1 SGHRS, CDR2 YFSETQ. V dropped 7 bases and J dropped 4; count of bases not matched to a gene: 7. The CDR3 runs 13 residues. CDR3 in amino acids: CASAGRVGYEQYF. CDR3 bases: TGCGCCAGCGCCGGGAGGGTAGGATACGAGCAGTACTTC.

This clonotype was counted only a few times. One junction end disagrees with the germline gene, perhaps due to a read error. This chain joins TRBV7-2 and TRBJ2-6; weak D call: TRBD1 (6 bases). The CDR3 length is 17 residues. Germline CDR1 SGHTA, CDR2 FQGNSA. CDR3 nucleotides: TGTGCCAGCAGCGCCCTCCCAGGGGTATCTGGGGCCAACGTCCTGAATTTC. Translated: CASSALPGVSGANVLNF.

The sample holds many counts of this clonotype. The rearrangement links TRBV5-1 to TRBJ2-5, with D unresolved. Germline CDR1 reads SGHRS; CDR2 reads YFSETQ. The V and J ends lost 0 bases and 1 base respectively, with 7 bases between them. The CDR3 has 14 residues. The CDR3 DNA reads as TGCGCCAGCAGCTTGGGGCAGCCCCAAGAGACCCAGTACTTC. This sequence encodes CASSLGQPQETQYF.